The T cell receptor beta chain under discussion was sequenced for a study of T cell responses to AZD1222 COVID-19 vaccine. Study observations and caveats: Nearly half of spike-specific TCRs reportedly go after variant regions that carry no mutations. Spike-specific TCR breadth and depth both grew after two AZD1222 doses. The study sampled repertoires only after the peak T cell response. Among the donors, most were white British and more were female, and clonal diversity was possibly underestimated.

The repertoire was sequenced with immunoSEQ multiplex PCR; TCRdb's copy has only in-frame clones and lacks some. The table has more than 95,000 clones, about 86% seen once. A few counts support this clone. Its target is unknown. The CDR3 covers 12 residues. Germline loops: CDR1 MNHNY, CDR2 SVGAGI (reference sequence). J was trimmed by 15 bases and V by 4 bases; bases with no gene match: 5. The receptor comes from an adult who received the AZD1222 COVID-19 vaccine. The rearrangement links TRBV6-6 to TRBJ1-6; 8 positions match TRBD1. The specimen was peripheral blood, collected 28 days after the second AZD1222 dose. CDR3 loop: CASSFTGGDLHF. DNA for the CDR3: TGTGCCAGCAGTTTTACAGGGGGGGACCTCCACTTT.